Listed here are 3 T cell receptor beta chains from one sample, sequenced in a study of blood T cell repertoires in COVID-19. Profiled with immunoSEQ multiplex PCR; TCRdb holds only in-frame clones, not every one. The sample lists around 42,000 clones; 90% were seen once. Sequenced material: peripheral blood. These receptors were collected from a middle-aged man with active COVID-19.

The chain couples TRBV19 to TRBJ1-4; D is unclear. The CDR3 runs to 12 residues. Germline V gene data show CDR1 as LNHDA and CDR2 as SQIVND (reference sequence). Trimming pared 3 bases from V and 8 bases from J, leaving 7 bases between. CDR3 nucleotides: TGTGCCAGTAGTATCCCTTTCGAAAAACTGTTTTTT. Residues: CASSIPFEKLFF.

The J gene is TRBJ1-3, the V gene TRBV5-4, with 7 positions matching TRBD1. V lost 6 bases to trimming and J lost 0 bases; unmatched junction nucleotides: 9. Germline CDR1 and CDR2: SGHNT and YYREEE (reference sequence). The CDR3 has 16 residues. The CDR3 protein is CASNPQGPNSGNTIYF. As DNA, the CDR3 is TGTGCCAGCAACCCACAGGGGCCCAACTCTGGAAACACCATATATTTT.

V usage is TRBV5-1 and J usage is TRBJ1-5, with D perhaps TRBD1 (6 bases). This CDR3 is 17 amino acids long. Germline assignment: CDR1 SGHRS and CDR2 YFSETQ. V lost 4 bases, J lost 4 bases, and 21 bases lay in between. CDR3: CASSTIRGREGNQPQHF. CDR3 in DNA: TGCGCCAGCAGCACTATCAGGGGAAGGGAAGGAAATCAGCCCCAGCATTTT.